This T cell receptor beta chain was sequenced during a study of neurological immune-mediated disorders. The cDNA was produced through 5'RACE with 10-nucleotide random UMIs. TCRdb analysed the 5' RACE reads with MiXCR anew, one entry per CDR3 protein. Here the sample spans tens of thousands of distinct CDR3 sequences, 13% to 15% being singletons. This clonotype was counted at least ten times. The antigen is undetermined. Broader study findings: The greatest degree of TCR clonal expansion was observed in HTLV-1-associated myelopathy, with the lowest in multiple sclerosis, below that of healthy controls.

Input material: PBMCs. The clonotype was recovered from a woman aged 45-65 years in good health.

The CDR3: CASSLGVGSIYNEQFF. DNA of the CDR3: TGCGCCAGCAGCTTGGGTGTCGGGAGTATTTACAATGAGCAGTTCTTC. The chain employs TRBV5-1 and TRBJ2-1, with D possibly matching TRBD2 (6 bases). The CDR3 contains 16 residues. Germline V gene sequence: CDR1 SGHRS, CDR2 YFSETQ. Trimming pared 0 bases from V and 4 bases from J, leaving 14 bases between.